Presented here are 9 T cell receptor beta chains from one specimen sequenced in a study of cytomegalovirus exposure and HLA in healthy donors. PCR used 60 Vbeta primers and 13 Jbeta primers. Data came from immunoSEQ multiplex PCR; TCRdb stores just in-frame clones and leaves some out. The sample records about 170,000 clones, around 77% being singletons. The source material was PBMCs. Source of these receptors: a woman aged 25 to 39 in good health and CMV-seropositive.

As DNA, the CDR3 is TGTGCCAGCAGCTTAAGACAGGGGATCCTCCACGGCTACACCTTC. This codes for CASSLRQGILHGYTF. The chain joins TRBV7-2 to TRBJ1-2, with TRBD1 matching 8 bases. V was pared by 2 bases and J by 8 bases, with 10 bases of the junction left unmatched. The germline V gene has CDR1 SGHTA and CDR2 FQGNSA. There are 15 residues in the CDR3.

The V gene is TRBV30, the J gene TRBJ1-6, with TRBD1 matching 7 bases. Per the germline V gene, CDR1 is GTSNPN and CDR2 is SVGIG (reference sequence). CDR3 size: 18 residues. Losses at the gene ends were 1 base for V and 8 bases for J; bases not matched to a gene: 17. This chain's CDR3 is CAWSGVTGSTGGDSPLHF. CDR3 coding DNA: TGTGCCTGGAGTGGTGTGACAGGGAGCACAGGAGGGGATTCACCCCTCCACTTT.

The V gene is TRBV6-4, the J gene TRBJ2-1; 8 bases map to TRBD1. After removal of 2 bases from V and 4 bases from J, the junction contained 4 bases not matched to a gene. The CDR3 consists of 15 residues. In germline, CDR1 is MRHNA, CDR2 SNTAGT. DNA for the CDR3: TGTGCCAGCAGTGACGGGACAGGAAGTTACAATGAGCAGTTCTTC. Its protein is CASSDGTGSYNEQFF.

This clone was counted once. V and J are TRBV30 and TRBJ1-2; D may be TRBD1 (5 bases). V was shortened by 5 bases and J by 0 bases, with 16 bases between the two germline ends. Germline V CDR1 and CDR2: GTSNPN, SVGIG (reference sequence). The CDR3 spans 15 residues. In DNA, the CDR3 is TGTGCCTGGCCCAAGGGAGGGGACCCTAACTATGGCTACACCTTC. As protein: CAWPKGGDPNYGYTF.

The chain employs TRBV7-9 and TRBJ2-2, with no clear D. CDR1 is SEHNR and CDR2 is FQNEAQ in the germline V gene (reference sequence). V was shortened by 2 bases and J by 0 bases, with 13 bases between the two germline ends. The CDR3 is 17 amino acids. CDR3 sequence (DNA): TGTGCCAGCAGCTTAAGTTCCAGATCCGCGAACACCGGGGAGCTGTTTTTT. Its protein is CASSLSSRSANTGELFF.

The chain combines TRBV4-3 with TRBJ1-6; D is unresolved. Germline CDR1 reads LGHNA; CDR2 reads YSLEER. Trimming removed 0 bases from V and 6 bases from J, with 9 bases in between. The CDR3 is made up of 15 amino acids. Here the CDR3 reads CASSQDSSGNSPLHF. The CDR3 region has the DNA TGCGCCAGCAGCCAAGATTCGTCGGGTAATTCACCCCTCCACTTT.

The chain is built from TRBV6-6 and TRBJ2-2; D unresolved. The CDR3 sequence is 15 residues long. V lost 6 bases, J lost 3 bases, and 14 bases lay in between. Germline loops: CDR1 MNHNY, CDR2 SVGAGI (reference sequence). The chain's CDR3 is CASSIASADTGELFF. CDR3 nucleotide sequence: TGTGCCAGCAGCATCGCCAGCGCGGACACCGGGGAGCTGTTTTTT.

The chain recombines TRBV5-4 with TRBJ2-7; 8 positions match TRBD1. J was trimmed by 4 bases and V by 4 bases; bases with no gene match: 7. The CDR3 is 14 residues long. Germline V lookup: CDR1 SGHNT, CDR2 YYREEE (reference sequence). The CDR3 reads CASSDGQGRYEQYF. CDR3 coding DNA: TGTGCCAGCAGCGACGGACAGGGAAGGTACGAGCAGTACTTC.

The chain employs TRBV6-1 and TRBJ2-1; 7 bases are shared with TRBD2. Trimming removed 2 bases from V and 6 bases from J; junction bases left unmatched: 7. The CDR3 runs to 15 residues. CDR1 is MNHNS, CDR2 SASEGT, per germline. CDR3 region: CASSERGRSRNEQFF. CDR3 in DNA: TGTGCCAGCAGTGAACGCGGGAGATCGCGCAATGAGCAGTTCTTC.